This T cell receptor (beta chain) originates from a study of spatial heterogeneity in lung cancer. Study context: Detection consistently captured more beta-chain sequences than alpha-chain sequences.

The CDR3 sequence is 15 residues long. V dropped 5 bases and J dropped 5 bases, with 17 bases sitting between them. A unique molecular identifier was carried by every single TCR cDNA molecule. Each CDR3 protein gets one entry after TCRdb re-called the 5' RACE reads with MiXCR. The profile covers about 48,000 distinct CDR3 sequences, with roughly 5% appearing a single time and around 10% taken by the ten largest. The sample's time point: sample taken at primary tumor resection. TCRs were sequenced from unsorted whole RNA of tumor, nontumor lung or PBMC. About 73 TRACERx patients with early, untreated non-small cell lung cancer donated samples.

The clonotype originates from a male donor with early-stage non-small cell lung cancer. The sample consisted of PBMCs, taken at surgery. V usage is TRBV12-3 or TRBV12-4 and J usage is TRBJ2-3; D ambiguous. The CDR3 DNA reads as TGTGCCAGCAGTGGGTGGCGCCCAGGCGGAGATACGCAGTATTTT. This gives the protein CASSGWRPGGDTQYF.